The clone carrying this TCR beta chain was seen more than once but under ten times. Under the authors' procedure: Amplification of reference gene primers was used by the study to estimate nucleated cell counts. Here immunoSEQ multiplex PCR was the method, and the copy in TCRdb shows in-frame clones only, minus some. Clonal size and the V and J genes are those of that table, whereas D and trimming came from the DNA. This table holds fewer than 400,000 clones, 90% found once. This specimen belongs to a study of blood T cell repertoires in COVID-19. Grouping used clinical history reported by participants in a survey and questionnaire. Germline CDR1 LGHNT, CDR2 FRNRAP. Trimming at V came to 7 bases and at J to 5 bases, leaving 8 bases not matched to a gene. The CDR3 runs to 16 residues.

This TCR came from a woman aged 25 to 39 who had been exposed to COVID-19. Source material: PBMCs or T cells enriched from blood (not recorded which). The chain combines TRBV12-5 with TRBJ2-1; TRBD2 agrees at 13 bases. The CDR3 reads CASAQRGTSGNNEQFF. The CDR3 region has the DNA TGTGCTAGTGCCCAAAGAGGGACTAGCGGGAACAATGAGCAGTTCTTC.